This T cell receptor (beta chain) was recovered during a study of blood T cell repertoires in COVID-19. Profiling relied on immunoSEQ multiplex PCR, and the TCRdb table lists in-frame clones only, not all of them. The table includes some 200,000 clones, 70% to 90% detected once. This CDR3 is 15 amino acids long. Trimming at V came to 2 bases and at J to 4 bases, leaving 4 bases not matched to a gene. Germline CDR1 reads MNHEY; CDR2 reads SMNVEV (reference sequence). The sequenced sample consisted of peripheral blood. This clonotype originated in a human donor in a cohort sampled during active COVID-19. The V call is TRBV27, the J call TRBJ2-5; 10 bases are a match to TRBD2. CDR3 in DNA: TGTGCCAGCAGTTTAAGCGGGGGGGCCGGAGAGACCCAGTACTTC. As protein: CASSLSGGAGETQYF.